A selection of T cell receptor beta chains follows, all from one sample in a study of OX40 agonist ivuxolimab in advanced cancers. Sequencing was performed with immunoSEQ multiplex PCR; in TCRdb, only in-frame clones are kept and a portion is missing. The data contain 80,000 to 95,000 clones, roughly four fifths of them singletons. Specimen: CD4+ or CD8+ T cells sorted from blood, collected in a trial of the OX40 agonist ivuxolimab. The source is an adult with an advanced solid tumor such as melanoma, head and neck, liver or kidney cancer. Each CDR3 is given with its conserved first and last residue. D genes are given only for firm matches. Not all rows give a size; the values are once, few, many and, for expanded clones, a class.

NA TRBJ1-3 NA TRBV5-1 CASSLGQGTGNTIYF TGCGCCAGCAGCTTGGGTCAGGGCACTGGAAACACCATATATTTT
NA TRBJ1-4 NA TRBV6-5 CASSYSEGGEKLFF TGTGCCAGCAGTTACTCGGAGGGGGGTGAAAAACTGTTTTTT
NA TRBJ2-4 NA TRBV21-1 CASSKAGQYF TGTGCCAGCAGCAAAGCGGGGCAGTACTTC
NA TRBJ1-1 NA TRBV19 CASSRVGGITEAFF TGTGCCAGTAGTCGGGTAGGGGGAATTACTGAAGCTTTCTTT
TRBD2 TRBJ2-1 NA TRBV10-3 CAISESLAGGPVEQFF TGTGCCATCAGTGAGTCACTAGCGGGGGGGCCGGTTGAGCAGTTCTTC
NA TRBJ1-3 NA TRBV9 CASSVVLHHIKF TGTGCCAGCAGCGTAGTACTGCACCATATTAAATTT
NA TRBJ1-3 NA TRBV5-1 CASSFGASGNTIYF TGCGCCAGCAGCTTTGGGGCGTCAGGAAACACCATATATTTT
TRBD2 TRBJ2-1 NA TRBV7-2 CASSPSGGYNNEQFF TGTGCCAGCAGCCCTAGCGGGGGGTATAACAATGAGCAGTTCTTC
NA TRBJ2-2 once TRBV7-9 CASSLELITVGLFF TGTGCCAGCAGCTTGGAACTCATTACCGTCGGGCTGTTTTTT
NA TRBJ2-5 NA TRBV5-1 CASSLGRGIQETQYF TGCGCCAGCAGCTTGGGCAGGGGAATACAAGAGACCCAGTACTTC
NA TRBJ2-3 NA TRBV29-1 CSERLGIDTQYF TGCAGCGAGCGATTGGGGATAGATACGCAGTATTTT
NA TRBJ2-3 NA TRBV2 CASSPSPPWGRPSTDTQYF TGTGCCAGCAGTCCGAGTCCGCCGTGGGGACGCCCAAGCACAGATACGCAGTATTTT
NA TRBJ1-2 NA TRBV29-1 CSVGKDRGGYTF TGCAGCGTTGGAAAGGACCGTGGTGGCTACACCTTC
NA TRBJ2-2 NA TRBV7-3 CASSKQGSTGELFF TGTGCCAGCAGCAAACAAGGGTCCACCGGGGAGCTGTTTTTT
NA TRBJ2-7 NA TRBV6-1 CASSELRYEQYF TGTGCCAGCAGTGAGCTGCGCTACGAGCAGTACTTC
NA TRBJ2-7 NA TRBV5-4 CASSLGRSNSYEQYF TGTGCCAGCAGCTTGGGAAGGTCGAACTCCTACGAGCAGTACTTC
NA TRBJ1-4 NA TRBV4-1 CASSQGPAQQNEKLFF TGCGCCAGCAGCCAAGGGCCAGCTCAACAGAATGAAAAACTGTTTTTT
NA TRBJ2-7 NA TRBV28 CASTPRSVIEQYF TGTGCCAGCACCCCACGTTCGGTAATCGAGCAGTACTTC
NA TRBJ1-3 once TRBV9 CASGRAVAGNTIYF TGTGCCAGCGGGCGGGCTGTGGCTGGAAACACCATATATTTT
NA TRBJ1-2 once TRBV11-2 CAGGQPPIYGYTF TGTGCCGGGGGTCAGCCGCCAATATATGGCTACACCTTC
TRBD2 TRBJ2-1 NA TRBV19 CASSVTSGGYNEQFF TGTGCCAGTAGCGTGACTAGCGGGGGGTACAATGAGCAGTTCTTC
NA TRBJ2-5 once TRBV7-7 CASGMGGATGRETQYF TGTGCTAGCGGCATGGGCGGGGCGACGGGGAGGGAGACCCAGTACTTC
NA TRBJ2-3 NA TRBV28 CASSFGGDTDTQYF TGTGCCAGCAGTTTCGGGGGAGACACAGATACGCAGTATTTT
NA TRBJ2-3 few TRBV5-4 CASSLDRITADTQYF TGTGCCAGCAGCCTAGACAGGATAACAGCAGATACGCAGTATTTT
TRBD1 TRBJ1-1 once TRBV15 CATSPGTAEAFF TGTGCCACCAGTCCCGGGACAGCTGAAGCTTTCTTT
NA TRBJ1-5 few TRBV28 CASSPGGRDSNQPQHF TGTGCCAGCAGTCCGGGCGGTAGGGACTCCAATCAGCCCCAGCATTTT
NA TRBJ1-1 NA TRBV10-2 CASSEGSLGAFF TGCGCCAGCAGTGAGGGGAGCTTAGGAGCTTTCTTT
NA TRBJ1-6 NA TRBV6-1 CASGQGNSPLHF TGTGCCAGTGGCCAGGGAAATTCACCCCTCCACTTT
TRBD1 TRBJ2-3 NA TRBV18 CASSPPTGGLVGTDTQYF TGTGCCAGCTCACCACCAACAGGGGGATTGGTTGGCACAGATACGCAGTATTTT
TRBD1 TRBJ2-7 many TRBV6-1 CASSEGRYRGEQYF TGTGCCAGCAGTGAAGGTCGGTACAGGGGGGAGCAGTACTTC
TRBD2 TRBJ2-7 NA TRBV27 CASNGRWRGAAIHEQYF TGTGCCAGCAATGGGAGGTGGCGGGGGGCCGCGATCCACGAGCAGTACTTC
NA TRBJ2-1 NA TRBV15 CATSRAAGSYNEQFF TGTGCCACCAGCAGAGCGGCGGGCTCCTACAATGAGCAGTTCTTC
TRBD2 TRBJ2-2 NA TRBV4-1 CASSLGGGATGELFF TGCGCCAGCAGCCTGGGCGGGGGGGCTACCGGGGAGCTGTTTTTT
NA TRBJ2-5 NA TRBV27 CASSTDTAQYF TGTGCCAGCAGTACCGACACGGCCCAGTACTTC
NA TRBJ2-2 once TRBV4-3 CASSQDNQGGGELFF TGCGCCAGCAGCCAAGATAACCAGGGTGGCGGGGAGCTGTTTTTT
NA TRBJ1-2 NA TRBV5-1 CASSLDDSYGYTF TGCGCCAGCAGCTTGGATGACAGCTATGGCTACACCTTC
TRBD2 TRBJ2-1 NA TRBV5-4 CASSRVAGGSYNEQFF TGTGCCAGCAGCCGGGTTGCGGGGGGCAGCTACAATGAGCAGTTCTTC
NA TRBJ2-1 NA TRBV20-1 CSAPTPRAQFF TGCAGTGCCCCCACCCCAAGGGCGCAGTTCTTC
TRBD1 TRBJ1-5 NA TRBV30 CAWSGNRGGQPQHF TGTGCCTGGAGTGGTAACAGGGGAGGGCAGCCCCAGCATTTT
NA TRBJ2-1 NA TRBV20-1 CSVVRNEQFF TGCAGTGTGGTGCGGAATGAGCAGTTCTTC
NA TRBJ1-3 few TRBV28 CASSFRANTIYF TGTGCCAGCAGTTTTAGGGCCAACACCATATATTTT
NA TRBJ1-4 NA TRBV2 CASSDVGRVGKLFF TGTGCCAGCAGTGATGTGGGCAGGGTGGGAAAACTGTTTTTT
NA TRBJ1-3 NA TRBV18 CASSPRNTGGTGNTIYF TGTGCCAGCTCACCACGTAATACAGGAGGTACTGGAAACACCATATATTTT
TRBD2 TRBJ2-7 few TRBV11-2 CASSLVMSGGREQYF TGTGCCAGCAGCTTAGTTATGTCGGGGGGGCGCGAGCAGTACTTC
NA TRBJ2-2 NA TRBV11-2 CASSLVRTNTGELFF TGTGCCAGCAGCTTAGTCCGGACGAACACCGGGGAGCTGTTTTTT